This passage covers 18 T cell receptor beta chains from one sample sequenced in a study of blood T cell repertoires in COVID-19. Libraries were prepared by immunoSEQ multiplex PCR; TCRdb keeps only in-frame clonotypes and omits some of them. The data show 150,000 to 190,000 clones, with over 60% seen just once and around 3.4% held by the top ten. The sequenced sample consisted of peripheral blood. All receptors come from an elderly woman with acute or convalescent COVID-19.

The V and J genes are TRBV19 and TRBJ1-2; TRBD1 is a possible D gene (5 bases). The CDR3 covers 14 residues. Germline V gene sequence: CDR1 LNHDA, CDR2 SQIVND (reference sequence). Trimming took 5 bases from V and 4 from J, leaving 14 bases between them. CDR3 sequence: CASSGHPESYGYTF. The CDR3 bases are TGTGCCAGTAGTGGACACCCTGAATCCTATGGCTACACCTTC.

The chain recombines TRBV7-6 with TRBJ2-2; a weak D match, TRBD1 (6 bases). V dropped 4 bases and J dropped 1 base, with 13 bases sitting between them. The germline V gene encodes CDR1 SGHVS and CDR2 FNYEAQ. The CDR3 runs 16 residues. CDR3 region: CASSSNQGLNTGELFF. The CDR3 region has the DNA TGTGCCAGCAGCTCAAATCAGGGGTTGAACACCGGGGAGCTGTTTTTT.

This chain connects TRBV27 to TRBJ1-5, with D unresolved. This CDR3 has 15 amino acids. Trimming shortened V by 2 bases and J by 0 bases, and 8 bases separated the two germline ends. The germline CDR1 and CDR2 sequences are MNHEY and SMNVEV (reference sequence). CDR3 nucleotides: TGTGCCAGCAGTTTAGGCCACACTAGCAATCAGCCCCAGCATTTT. Its translation: CASSLGHTSNQPQHF.

In this sample, this clone turned up once. The chain joins TRBV7-3 to TRBJ1-6; no clear D gene. The V end lost 5 bases, the J end lost 10 bases, and 12 bases lay between the germline ends. CDR3 length: 13 amino acids. The V gene's germline CDR1 is SGHTA and CDR2 FQGTGA. The DNA of the CDR3 is TGTGCCAGCAGCCAGACTGAGGGATCACCCCTCCACTTT. Encoded protein: CASSQTEGSPLHF. Full variable domain (missing parts from reference TRBV7-3 and TRBJ1-6): GAGVSQTPSNKVTEKGKYVELRCDPISGHTALYWYRQSLGQGPEFLIYFQGTGAADDSGLPNDRFFAVRPEGSVSTLKIQRTERGDSAVYLCASSQTEGSPLHFGNGTRLTVT.

V usage is TRBV10-3 and J usage is TRBJ2-7; D call uncertain. The germline V and J ends were trimmed by 4 bases and 1 base, with 11 bases remaining between them. The CDR3 loop spans 14 amino acids. Germline CDR1 is ENHRY and CDR2 is SYGVKD. This CDR3 is CAISVGEWSYEQYF. The DNA of the CDR3 is TGTGCCATCAGTGTTGGAGAGTGGTCCTACGAGCAGTACTTC.

Here the CDR3 reads CASSLRLTGVRTDTQYF. The CDR3 DNA reads TGTGCCAGCAGCTTGAGGTTGACGGGAGTGCGCACAGATACGCAGTATTTT. V and J are TRBV5-6 and TRBJ2-3, with D possibly TRBD2 on 6 matching bases. The CDR3 is made up of 17 amino acids. CDR1 and CDR2 (germline): SGHDT, YYEEEE. Trimming removed 1 base from V and 1 base from J, with 16 bases in between.

The chain has TRBV6-5 and TRBJ2-1; 9 bases map to TRBD1. The germline V gene has CDR1 MNHEY and CDR2 SVGAGI. Trimming at V came to 0 bases and at J to 8 bases, leaving 8 bases not matched to a gene. The CDR3 covers 16 residues. The CDR3 region is CASSYSMTGGSDEQFF. CDR3 DNA: TGTGCCAGCAGTTACTCGATGACAGGGGGTAGCGATGAGCAGTTCTTC.

This chain uses TRBV5-1 with TRBJ2-3; 10 positions match TRBD1. The V segment lost 2 bases and the J segment 4 bases; nucleotides outside the gene matches: 7. The CDR3 extends over 16 amino acids. Germline V lookup: CDR1 SGHRS, CDR2 YFSETQ. CDR3 amino acids: CASSFSTGGNSDTQYF. The CDR3 coding sequence is TGCGCCAGCAGCTTCTCGACAGGGGGCAACTCAGATACGCAGTATTTT.

The sample holds a few counts of this clone. V is TRBV6-1 and J is TRBJ2-5; D possibly corresponds to TRBD1 (6 bases). The ends were cut back, 1 base at V and 0 bases at J, with 15 bases in the middle. The CDR3 loop spans 17 amino acids. CDR1 MNHNS and CDR2 SASEGT come from the germline V gene. CDR3 bases: TGTGCCAGCAGTGAAGGAGGGTTTAGGGGGTACCAAGAGACCCAGTACTTC. Residues: CASSEGGFRGYQETQYF.

This clone was counted a few times. The chain is built from TRBV7-5 and TRBJ1-1; the D call of TRBD1 is as the table states it, not checked on the DNA. TRBV7-5 is noted as a pseudogene. The CDR3 loop spans 15 amino acids. The CDR3 coding sequence is TGTGCCAGAAGGCCCCGGTTCAGGCAGAACACTGAAGCTTTCTTT. Its translation: CARRPRFRQNTEAFF.

The chain is built from TRBV5-1 and TRBJ2-1; 7 bases are shared with TRBD1. J lost 8 bases, V lost 4 bases, and 12 bases had no gene match. The CDR3 is 15 residues long. Germline V gene lookup returns CDR1 SGHRS and CDR2 YFSETQ. The CDR3 is CASSRNGQDGDEQFF. Here the CDR3 DNA reads TGCGCCAGCAGCAGAAACGGACAGGACGGGGATGAGCAGTTCTTC.

The chain joins TRBV6-2 or TRBV6-3 to TRBJ1-6; tentative D call: TRBD1 (6 bases). Trimming stripped 4 bases from V and 11 bases from J, with 18 bases between. The CDR3 has 15 amino acids. CDR1 and CDR2 from the germline V gene are MNHEY and SVGEGT. The CDR3 is CASSWGQAGDPPLHF. CDR3 DNA sequence: TGTGCCAGCAGTTGGGGCCAGGCAGGGGACCCACCCCTCCACTTT.

V gene TRBV7-2 combines with J gene TRBJ2-2; TRBD2 might be the D (6 bases). CDR1 and CDR2 from the germline V gene are SGHTA and FQGNSA. This CDR3 comprises 14 residues. V dropped 5 bases and J dropped 4 bases, with 11 bases sitting between them. As DNA, the CDR3 is TGTGCCAGCAGCGCGGGACCCCTCACCGGGGAGCTGTTTTTT. Encoded protein: CASSAGPLTGELFF.

The chain has TRBV11-2 and TRBJ1-1; D not certain. Germline CDR1 SGHAT, CDR2 FQNNGV. The CDR3 runs 13 residues. Trimming cost V 1 base and J 4 bases, with 7 bases left between them. The DNA of the CDR3 is TGTGCCAGCAGCTTAGCTCAGATCACTGAAGCTTTCTTT. Amino acids: CASSLAQITEAFF.

V and J are TRBV7-2 and TRBJ1-6, with D perhaps matching TRBD1 (5 bases). CDR3 size: 15 residues. Trimming removed 0 bases from V and 6 bases from J, with 9 bases in between. CDR1 and CDR2 (germline): SGHTA, FQGNSA. CDR3 nucleotide sequence: TGTGCCAGCAGCTTAGCGGGGCAGGGTAATTCACCCCTCCACTTT. Encoded protein: CASSLAGQGNSPLHF.

The chain combines TRBV19 with TRBJ1-1; 9 bases are shared with TRBD1. The CDR3 length is 18 residues. In germline, CDR1 is LNHDA, CDR2 SQIVND (reference sequence). Trimming removed 3 bases from V and 2 bases from J; junction bases left unmatched: 13. The CDR3 nucleotides are TGTGCCAGTAGTATGACAGCGCGGACAGGGGAAAGAAACACTGAAGCTTTCTTT. Its protein product is CASSMTARTGERNTEAFF. Full variable domain (rest looked up from reference TRBV19 and TRBJ1-1): DGGITQSPKYLFRKEGQNVTLSCEQNLNHDAMYWYRQDPGQGLRLIYYSQIVNDFQKGDIAEGYSVSREKKESFPLTVTSAQKNPTAFYLCASSMTARTGERNTEAFFGQGTRLTVV.

The CDR3 DNA is TGTGCCAGCAGCAGACCCCAGGGCAACACTGAAGCTTTCTTT. This translates into CASSRPQGNTEAFF. The chain joins TRBV7-8 to TRBJ1-1; the D gene is possibly TRBD1 (5 bases). The V and J ends lost 5 bases and 2 bases respectively, with 12 bases between them. The CDR3 extends over 14 amino acids. Germline V CDR1 and CDR2: SGHVS, FQNEAQ.

The rearrangement links TRBV7-3 to TRBJ2-1; 11 bases line up with TRBD2. CDR3 length: 15 amino acids. Germline values: CDR1 SGHTA, CDR2 FQGTGA. The V segment lost 4 bases and the J segment 5 bases; nucleotides outside the gene matches: 4. This chain's CDR3 is CASSSTSGRNNEQFF. Written as DNA, the CDR3 is TGTGCCAGCAGCTCAACTAGCGGGAGAAACAATGAGCAGTTCTTC.